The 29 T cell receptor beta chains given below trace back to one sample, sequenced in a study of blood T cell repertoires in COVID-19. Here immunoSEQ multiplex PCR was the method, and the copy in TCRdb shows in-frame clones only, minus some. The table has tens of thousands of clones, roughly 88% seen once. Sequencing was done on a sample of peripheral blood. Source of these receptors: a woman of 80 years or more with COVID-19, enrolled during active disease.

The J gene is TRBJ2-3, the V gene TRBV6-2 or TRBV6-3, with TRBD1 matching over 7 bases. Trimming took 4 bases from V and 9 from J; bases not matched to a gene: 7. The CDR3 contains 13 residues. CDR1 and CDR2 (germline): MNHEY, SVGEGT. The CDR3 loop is CASSSAGQVTQYF. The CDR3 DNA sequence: TGTGCCAGCAGTTCCGCCGGACAGGTGACGCAGTATTTT.

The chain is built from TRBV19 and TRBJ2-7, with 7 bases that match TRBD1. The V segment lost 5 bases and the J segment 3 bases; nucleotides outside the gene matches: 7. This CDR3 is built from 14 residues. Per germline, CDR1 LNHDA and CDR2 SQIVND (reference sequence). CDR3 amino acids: CASSLGTVRYEQYF. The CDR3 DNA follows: TGTGCCAGTAGTCTCGGGACAGTACGCTACGAGCAGTACTTC.

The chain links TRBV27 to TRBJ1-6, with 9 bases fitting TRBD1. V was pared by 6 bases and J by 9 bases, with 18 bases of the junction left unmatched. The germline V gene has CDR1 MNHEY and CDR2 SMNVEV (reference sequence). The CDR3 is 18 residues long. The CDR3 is CASRPTKGQGTFASPLHF. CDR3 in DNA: TGTGCCAGCAGACCTACCAAAGGACAGGGGACGTTCGCTTCACCCCTCCACTTT.

The CDR3 loop is CASSRRPDRALGEKLFF. The CDR3 DNA is TGTGCCAGCAGTCGTCGACCGGACAGGGCGCTGGGTGAAAAACTGTTTTTT. V and J are TRBV6-6 and TRBJ1-4; 8 positions agree with TRBD1. The CDR3 covers 17 residues. CDR1 is MNHNY and CDR2 is SVGAGI in the germline V gene (reference sequence). The junction had 15 bases not matched to a gene; V was cut back by 5 bases and J by 7 bases.

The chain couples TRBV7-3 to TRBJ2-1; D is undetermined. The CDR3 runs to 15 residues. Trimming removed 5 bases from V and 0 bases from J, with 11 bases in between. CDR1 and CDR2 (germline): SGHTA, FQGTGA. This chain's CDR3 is CASSPDISSYNEQFF. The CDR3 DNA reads TGTGCCAGCAGCCCTGATATCAGCTCCTACAATGAGCAGTTCTTC.

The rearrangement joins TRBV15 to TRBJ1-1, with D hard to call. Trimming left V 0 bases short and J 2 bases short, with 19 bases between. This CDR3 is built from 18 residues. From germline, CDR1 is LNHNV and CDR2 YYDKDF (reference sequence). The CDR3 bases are TGTGCCACCAGCAGAGATAGGTTCCAGCTAGGAGCTAACACTGAAGCTTTCTTT. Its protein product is CATSRDRFQLGANTEAFF. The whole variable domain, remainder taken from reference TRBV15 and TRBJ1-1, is DAMVIQNPRYQVTQFGKPVTLSCSQTLNHNVMYWYQQKSSQAPKLLFHYYDKDFNNEADTPDNFQSRRPNTSFCFLDIRSPGLGDTAMYLCATSRDRFQLGANTEAFFGQGTRLTVV.

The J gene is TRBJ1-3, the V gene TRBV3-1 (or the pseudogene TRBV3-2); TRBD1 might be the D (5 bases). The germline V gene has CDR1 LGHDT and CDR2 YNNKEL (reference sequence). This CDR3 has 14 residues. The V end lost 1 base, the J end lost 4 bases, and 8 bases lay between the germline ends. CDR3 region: CASSQATVGNTIYF. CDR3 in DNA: TGTGCCAGCAGCCAAGCGACAGTCGGAAACACCATATATTTT.

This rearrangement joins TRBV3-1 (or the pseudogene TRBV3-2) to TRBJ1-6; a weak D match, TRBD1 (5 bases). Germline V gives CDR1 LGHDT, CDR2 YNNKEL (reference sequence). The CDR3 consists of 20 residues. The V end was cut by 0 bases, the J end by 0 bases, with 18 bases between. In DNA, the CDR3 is TGTGCCAGCAGCCAAGATCGTCCCCCCAGGGCGAGCTCCTATAATTCACCCCTCCACTTT. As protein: CASSQDRPPRASSYNSPLHF.

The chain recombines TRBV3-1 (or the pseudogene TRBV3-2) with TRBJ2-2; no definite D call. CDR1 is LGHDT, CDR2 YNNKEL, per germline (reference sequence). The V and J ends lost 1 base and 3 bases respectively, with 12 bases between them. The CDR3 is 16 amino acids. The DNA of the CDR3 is TGTGCCAGCAGCCAAGTTCCCGGTCGTCACACCGGGGAGCTGTTTTTT. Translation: CASSQVPGRHTGELFF.

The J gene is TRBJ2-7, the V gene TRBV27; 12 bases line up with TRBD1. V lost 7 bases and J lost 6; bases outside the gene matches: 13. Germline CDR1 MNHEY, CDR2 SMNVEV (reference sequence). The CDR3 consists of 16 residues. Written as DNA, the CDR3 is TGTGCCAGCACCTGGAGGGGACAGGGGGCGCGAGGCGAGCAGTACTTC. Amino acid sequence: CASTWRGQGARGEQYF.

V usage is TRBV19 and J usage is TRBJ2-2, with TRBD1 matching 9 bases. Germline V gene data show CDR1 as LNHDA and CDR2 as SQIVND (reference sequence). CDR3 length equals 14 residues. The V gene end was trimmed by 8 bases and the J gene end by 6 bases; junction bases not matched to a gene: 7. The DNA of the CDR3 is TGTGCCAGTCGCTCGACAGGGGGTGCCGGGGAGCTGTTTTTT. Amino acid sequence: CASRSTGGAGELFF.

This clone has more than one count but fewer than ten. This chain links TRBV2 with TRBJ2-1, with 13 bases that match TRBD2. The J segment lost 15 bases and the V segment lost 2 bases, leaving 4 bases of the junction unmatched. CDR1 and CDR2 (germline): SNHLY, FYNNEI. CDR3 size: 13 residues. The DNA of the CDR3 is TGTGCCAGCAGTGAAACTAGCGGGGGGGCCGTGTTCTTC. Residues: CASSETSGGAVFF. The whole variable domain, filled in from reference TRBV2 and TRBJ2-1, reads EPEVTQTPSHQVTQMGQEVILRCVPISNHLYFYWYRQILGQKVEFLVSFYNNEISEKSEIFDDQFSVERPDGSNFTLKIRSTKLEDSAMYFCASSETSGGAVFFGPGTRLTVL.

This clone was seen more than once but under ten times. CDR3 nucleotide sequence: TGCGCCAGCAGCCAAACACTAGCGGGAAACTACGAGCAGTACTTC. This gives the protein CASSQTLAGNYEQYF. V gene TRBV4-1 combines with J gene TRBJ2-7; 10 bases match TRBD2. The CDR3 contains 15 residues. Germline-derived CDR1 and CDR2 are MGHRA and YSYEKL. V trimming: 2 bases; J trimming: 3 bases; junction bases outside the gene matches: 4.

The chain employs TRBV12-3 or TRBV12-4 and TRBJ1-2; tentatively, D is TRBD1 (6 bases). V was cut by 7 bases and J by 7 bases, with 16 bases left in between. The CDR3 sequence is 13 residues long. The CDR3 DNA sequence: TGTGCCAGCACCCTAACAGGGATCCGTGGCTACACCTTC. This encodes CASTLTGIRGYTF.

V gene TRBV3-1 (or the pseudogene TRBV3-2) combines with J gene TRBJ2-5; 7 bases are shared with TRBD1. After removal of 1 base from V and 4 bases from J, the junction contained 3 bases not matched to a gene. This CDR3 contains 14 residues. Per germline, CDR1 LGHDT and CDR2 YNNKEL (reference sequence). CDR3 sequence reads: CASSQVPGGETQYF. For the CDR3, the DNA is TGTGCCAGCAGCCAAGTCCCAGGGGGAGAGACCCAGTACTTC.

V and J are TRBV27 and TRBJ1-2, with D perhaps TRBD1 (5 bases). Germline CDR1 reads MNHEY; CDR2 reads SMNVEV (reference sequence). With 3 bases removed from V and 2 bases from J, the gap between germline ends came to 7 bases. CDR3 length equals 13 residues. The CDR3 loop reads CASSFSGNYGYTF. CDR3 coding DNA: TGTGCCAGCAGTTTTTCAGGGAACTATGGCTACACCTTC.

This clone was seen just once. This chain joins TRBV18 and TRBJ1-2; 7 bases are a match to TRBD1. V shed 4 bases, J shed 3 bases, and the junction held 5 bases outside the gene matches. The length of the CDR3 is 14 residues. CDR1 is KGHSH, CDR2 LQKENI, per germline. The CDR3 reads CASSQTGQDYGYTF. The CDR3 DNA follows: TGTGCCAGCTCACAGACTGGACAGGACTATGGCTACACCTTC.

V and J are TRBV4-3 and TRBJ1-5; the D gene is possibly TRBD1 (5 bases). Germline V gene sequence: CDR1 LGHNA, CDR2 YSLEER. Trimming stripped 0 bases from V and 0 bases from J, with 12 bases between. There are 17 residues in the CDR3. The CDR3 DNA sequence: TGCGCCAGCAGCCAAGATAGGGGTCCTTATAGCAATCAGCCCCAGCATTTT. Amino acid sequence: CASSQDRGPYSNQPQHF.

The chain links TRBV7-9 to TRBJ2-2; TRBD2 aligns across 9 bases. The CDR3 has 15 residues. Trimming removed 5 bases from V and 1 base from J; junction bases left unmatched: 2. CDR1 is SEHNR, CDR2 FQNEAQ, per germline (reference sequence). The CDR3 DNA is TGTGCCAGCAGCAATAGCGGGAGGAACACCGGGGAGCTGTTTTTT. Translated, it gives CASSNSGRNTGELFF.

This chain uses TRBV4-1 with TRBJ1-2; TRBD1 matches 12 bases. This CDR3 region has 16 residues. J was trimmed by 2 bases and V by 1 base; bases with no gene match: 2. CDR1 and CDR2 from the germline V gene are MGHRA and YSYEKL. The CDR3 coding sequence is TGCGCCAGCAGCCAAGGGGACAGGGGGCGGAACTATGGCTACACCTTC. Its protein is CASSQGDRGRNYGYTF.

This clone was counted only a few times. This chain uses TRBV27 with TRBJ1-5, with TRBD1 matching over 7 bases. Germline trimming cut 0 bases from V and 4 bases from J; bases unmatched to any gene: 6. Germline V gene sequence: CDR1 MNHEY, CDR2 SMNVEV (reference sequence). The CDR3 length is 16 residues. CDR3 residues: CASSLSSRGRNQPQHF. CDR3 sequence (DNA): TGTGCCAGCAGTTTATCTAGCAGGGGGAGAAATCAGCCCCAGCATTTT.

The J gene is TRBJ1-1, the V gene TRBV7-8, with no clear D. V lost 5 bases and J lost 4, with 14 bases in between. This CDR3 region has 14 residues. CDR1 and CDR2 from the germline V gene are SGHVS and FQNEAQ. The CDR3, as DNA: TGTGCCAGCAGCCATCCTAGGACTGCCACTGAAGCTTTCTTT. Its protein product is CASSHPRTATEAFF.

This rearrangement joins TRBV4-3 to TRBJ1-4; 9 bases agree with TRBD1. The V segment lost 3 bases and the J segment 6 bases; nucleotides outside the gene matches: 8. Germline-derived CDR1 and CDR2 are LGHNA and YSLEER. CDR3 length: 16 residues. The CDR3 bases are TGCGCCAGCAGCCAGGGAACAGGGGGCGGGTATGAAAAACTGTTTTTT. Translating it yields CASSQGTGGGYEKLFF.

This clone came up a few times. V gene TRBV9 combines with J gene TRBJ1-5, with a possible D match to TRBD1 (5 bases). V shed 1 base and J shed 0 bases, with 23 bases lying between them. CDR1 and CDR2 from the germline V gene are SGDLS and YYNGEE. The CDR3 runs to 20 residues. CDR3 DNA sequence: TGTGCCAGCAGCGTATATTGGAGGGGACGCTCAAACTATAGCAATCAGCCCCAGCATTTT. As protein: CASSVYWRGRSNYSNQPQHF. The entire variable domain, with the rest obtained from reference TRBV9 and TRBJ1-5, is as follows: DSGVTQTPKHLITATGQRVTLRCSPRSGDLSVYWYQQSLDQGLQFLIQYYNGEERAKGNILERFSAQQFPDLHSELNLSSLELGDSALYFCASSVYWRGRSNYSNQPQHFGDGTRLSIL.

As DNA, the CDR3 is TGCGCCAGCCGTTTAACTAGCGGCGGCGATGAGCAGTTCTTC. This translates into CASRLTSGGDEQFF. The chain has TRBV5-1 and TRBJ2-1; 8 nucleotides line up with TRBD2. The CDR3 has 14 residues. Germline CDR1 SGHRS, CDR2 YFSETQ. V shed 7 bases, J shed 8 bases, and the junction held 11 bases outside the gene matches.

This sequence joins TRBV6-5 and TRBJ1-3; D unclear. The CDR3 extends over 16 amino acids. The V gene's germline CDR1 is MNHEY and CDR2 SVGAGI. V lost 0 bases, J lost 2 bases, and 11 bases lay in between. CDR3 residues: CASSYSTPVPGNTIYF. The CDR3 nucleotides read TGTGCCAGCAGTTACTCGACACCCGTGCCTGGAAACACCATATATTTT.

The CDR3 here is CATQSLGSRRSRTAYEQYF. DNA for the CDR3: TGTGCCACCCAGAGTCTAGGGAGTCGACGCTCTCGGACGGCCTACGAGCAGTACTTC. The chain joins TRBV28 to TRBJ2-7; a weak D match, TRBD2 (5 bases). The CDR3 is made up of 19 amino acids. Per the germline V gene, CDR1 is MDHEN and CDR2 is SYDVKM. Trimming removed 10 bases from V and 2 bases from J, with 33 bases in between.

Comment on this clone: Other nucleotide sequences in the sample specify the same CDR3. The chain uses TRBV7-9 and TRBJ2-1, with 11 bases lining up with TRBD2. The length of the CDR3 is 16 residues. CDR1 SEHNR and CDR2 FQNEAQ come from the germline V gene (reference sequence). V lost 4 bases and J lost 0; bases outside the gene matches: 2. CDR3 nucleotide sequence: TGTGCCAGCAGCTCACTAGCGGGGGCCTCCTACAATGAGCAGTTCTTC. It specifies CASSSLAGASYNEQFF.

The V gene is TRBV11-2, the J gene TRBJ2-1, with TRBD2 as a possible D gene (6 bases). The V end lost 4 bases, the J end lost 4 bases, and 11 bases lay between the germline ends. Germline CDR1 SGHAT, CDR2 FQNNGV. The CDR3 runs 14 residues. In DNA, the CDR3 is TGTGCCAGCAGCTCGACTAGGAGATACAATGAGCAGTTCTTC. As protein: CASSSTRRYNEQFF.